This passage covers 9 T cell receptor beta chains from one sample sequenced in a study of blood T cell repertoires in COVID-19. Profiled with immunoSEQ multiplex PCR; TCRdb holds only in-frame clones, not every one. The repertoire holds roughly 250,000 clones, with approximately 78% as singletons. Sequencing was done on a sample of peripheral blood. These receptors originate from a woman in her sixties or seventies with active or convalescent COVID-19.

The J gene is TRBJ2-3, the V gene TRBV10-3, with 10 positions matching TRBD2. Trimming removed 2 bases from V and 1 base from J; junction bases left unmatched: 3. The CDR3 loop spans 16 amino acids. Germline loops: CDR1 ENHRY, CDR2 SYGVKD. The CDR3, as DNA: TGTGCCATCAGTGAGCTTCTAGCGGGGGGCACAGATACGCAGTATTTT. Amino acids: CAISELLAGGTDTQYF.

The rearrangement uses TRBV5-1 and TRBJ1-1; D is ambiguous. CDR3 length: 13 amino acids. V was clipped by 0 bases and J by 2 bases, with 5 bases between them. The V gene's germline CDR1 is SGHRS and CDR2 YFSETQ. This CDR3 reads CASSLVANTEAFF. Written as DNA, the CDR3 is TGCGCCAGCAGCTTGGTGGCTAACACTGAAGCTTTCTTT.

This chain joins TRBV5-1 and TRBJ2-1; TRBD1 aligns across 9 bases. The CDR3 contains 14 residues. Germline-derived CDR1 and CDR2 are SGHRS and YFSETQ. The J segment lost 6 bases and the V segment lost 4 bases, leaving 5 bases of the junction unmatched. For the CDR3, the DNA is TGCGCCAGCAGCAACGGACAGGGGATCAATGAGCAGTTCTTC. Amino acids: CASSNGQGINEQFF.

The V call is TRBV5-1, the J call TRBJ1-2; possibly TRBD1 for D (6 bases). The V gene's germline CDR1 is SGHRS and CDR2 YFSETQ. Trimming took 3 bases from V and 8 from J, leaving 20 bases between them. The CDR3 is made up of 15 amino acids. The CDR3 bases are TGCGCCAGCAGCTCTAGTACAGGGTCGGTCAGGGGCTACACCTTC. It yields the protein CASSSSTGSVRGYTF.

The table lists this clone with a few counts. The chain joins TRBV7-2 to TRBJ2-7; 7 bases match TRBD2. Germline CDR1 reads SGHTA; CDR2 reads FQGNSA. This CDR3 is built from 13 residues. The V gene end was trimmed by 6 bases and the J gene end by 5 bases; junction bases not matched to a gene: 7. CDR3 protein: CASSVAGRDEQYF. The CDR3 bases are TGTGCCAGCAGTGTCGCAGGGAGGGACGAGCAGTACTTC.

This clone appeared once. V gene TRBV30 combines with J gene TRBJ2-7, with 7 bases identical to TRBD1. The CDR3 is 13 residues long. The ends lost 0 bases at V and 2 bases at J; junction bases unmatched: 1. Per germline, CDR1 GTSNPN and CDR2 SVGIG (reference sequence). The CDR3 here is CAWSVGGPYEQYF. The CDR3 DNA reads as TGTGCCTGGAGTGTAGGGGGCCCCTACGAGCAGTACTTC. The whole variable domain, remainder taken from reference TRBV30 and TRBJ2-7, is SQTIHQWPATLVQPVGSPLSLECTVEGTSNPNLYWYRQAAGRGLQLLFYSVGIGQISSEVPQNLSASRPQDRQFILSSKKLLLSDSGFYLCAWSVGGPYEQYFGPGTRLTVT.

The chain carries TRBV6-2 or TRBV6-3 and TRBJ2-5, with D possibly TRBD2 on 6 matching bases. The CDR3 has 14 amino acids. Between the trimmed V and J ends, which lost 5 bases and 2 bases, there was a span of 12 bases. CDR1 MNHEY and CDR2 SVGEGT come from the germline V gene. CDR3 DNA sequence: TGTGCCAGCAGTCTCTTGGCGGGGCAAGAGACCCAGTACTTC. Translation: CASSLLAGQETQYF.

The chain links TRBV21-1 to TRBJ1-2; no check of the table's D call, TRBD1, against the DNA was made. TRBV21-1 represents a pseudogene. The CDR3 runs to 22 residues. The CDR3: CASSKEEGSPFPGQGRSYGYTF. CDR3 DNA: TGTGCCAGCAGCAAAGAGGAGGGATCCCCCTTCCCGGGACAGGGTAGGAGCTATGGCTACACCTTC.

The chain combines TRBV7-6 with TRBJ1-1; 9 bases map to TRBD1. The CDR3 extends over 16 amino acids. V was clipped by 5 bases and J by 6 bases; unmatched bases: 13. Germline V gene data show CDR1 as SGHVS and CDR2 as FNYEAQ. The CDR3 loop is CASSSRQGEVPAEAFF. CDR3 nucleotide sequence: TGTGCCAGCAGCAGCAGACAGGGGGAGGTACCCGCTGAAGCTTTCTTT.